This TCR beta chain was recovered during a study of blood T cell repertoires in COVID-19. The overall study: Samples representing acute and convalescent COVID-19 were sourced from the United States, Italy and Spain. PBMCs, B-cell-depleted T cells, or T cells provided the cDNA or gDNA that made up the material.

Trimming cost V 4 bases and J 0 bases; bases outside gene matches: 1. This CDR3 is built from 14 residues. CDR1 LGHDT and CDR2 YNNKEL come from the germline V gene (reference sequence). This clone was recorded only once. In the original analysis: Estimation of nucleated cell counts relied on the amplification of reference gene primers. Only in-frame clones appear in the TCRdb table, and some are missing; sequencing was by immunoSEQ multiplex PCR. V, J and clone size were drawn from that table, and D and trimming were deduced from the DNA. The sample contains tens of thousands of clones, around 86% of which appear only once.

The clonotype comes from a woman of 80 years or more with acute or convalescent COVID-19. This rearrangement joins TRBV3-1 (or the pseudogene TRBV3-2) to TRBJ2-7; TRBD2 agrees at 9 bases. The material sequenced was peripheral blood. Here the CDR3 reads CASSPSGISYEQYF. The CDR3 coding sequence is TGTGCCAGCAGCCCTAGCGGGATCTCCTACGAGCAGTACTTC.